This TCR beta chain derives from a study of blood T cell repertoires in COVID-19 (dated by TCRdb to the early 2020s). Describing the broader study: Samples from collaborators originated in the United States, Italy and Spain and spanned both the acute and convalescent phases of COVID-19. The prospective study material was composed of cDNA or gDNA derived from T cells, B-cell-depleted T cells, or PBMCs. Deeply sampled blood TCRbeta repertoires from subjects exposed to, actively infected with, or recovered from COVID-19 were included in the dataset. The repertoires were made available in a free public database intended to serve as a resource for research on the immune response to SARS-CoV-2. The samples were drawn from the first 160 participants of the ongoing ImmuneRACE study and from over 950 subjects provided by 6 global collaborators. Sample metadata almost always included a de-identified subject ID, COVID-19 status, age in years and sex. Where available, HLA class I and class II types were obtained from metadata supplied by the sample provider rather than from assay-based typing. Points the paper makes about the study in general: The quantity of clinical and demographic metadata differed by source and by participant and was supplied without curation.

Comments on this clone: It lacks a known antigen. The sample holds no much larger clone one base away, and base qualities are not on file.

The immunoSEQ Assay, a bias-controlled multiplex PCR, was used to amplify TCRbeta CDR3 regions from genomic DNA. Regarding the original processing steps: Nucleated cell counts per sample were estimated from amplification of reference gene primers within the assay. Sequence reads were collapsed and filtered to measure the absolute abundance of every unique TCRbeta CDR3 rearrangement. Productive Simpson clonality was computed per sample as the square root of Simpson's diversity index over productive rearrangements. As stored in TCRdb, this immuneACCESS dataset retains in-frame rearrangements with V and J assigned. A fraction of the clones does not appear; measured against another copy, unresolved V genes explain less than half of the discrepancy, and the remainder lacks a known reason. V, J and clone size are those of that table, while D and trimming were read from the DNA. Across this sample there are under 40,000 clones, with around 89% seen only once. In total, the top ten clones hold around 1.5% of the sample.

Whole blood was collected in K2EDTA tubes by collaborating institutions according to the institutions' own protocols. Collaborator samples were shipped for TCRbeta analysis as frozen whole blood, isolated PBMCs, or DNA extracted from either sample type. The sequence was collected from a man between 60 and 75 years old with active COVID-19. The sample consisted of peripheral blood.

The nucleotide sequence is given as TGTGCCAGCAGCTCGACCGGGACAGGGGGTATTGCTTTCTTT. This encodes CASSSTGTGGIAFF. The rearrangement combines TRBV7-2 with TRBJ1-1, with 11 middle bases fitting TRBD1. Compared with germline, V lacks 4 bases and J lacks 11 bases; bases without a gene match: 9. Including cysteine and phenylalanine, the CDR3 has 14 amino acids. Only the CDR3 part of the read is kept: 42 bases, read in frame from the first base. CDR1 and CDR2 are read off the germline V gene as SGHTA and FQGNSA.